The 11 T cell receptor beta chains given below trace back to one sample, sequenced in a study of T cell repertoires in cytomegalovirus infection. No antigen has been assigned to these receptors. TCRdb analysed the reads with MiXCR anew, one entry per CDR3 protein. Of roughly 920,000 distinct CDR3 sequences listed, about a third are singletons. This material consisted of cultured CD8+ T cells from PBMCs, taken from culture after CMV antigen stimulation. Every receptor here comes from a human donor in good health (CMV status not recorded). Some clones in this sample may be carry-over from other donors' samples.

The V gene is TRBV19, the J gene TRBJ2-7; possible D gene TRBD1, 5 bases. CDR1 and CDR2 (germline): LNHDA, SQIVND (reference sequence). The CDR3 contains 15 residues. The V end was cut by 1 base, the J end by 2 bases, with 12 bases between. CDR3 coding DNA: TGTGCCAGTAGTATAGCTGTGACAGACACCTACGAGCAGTACTTC. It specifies CASSIAVTDTYEQYF.

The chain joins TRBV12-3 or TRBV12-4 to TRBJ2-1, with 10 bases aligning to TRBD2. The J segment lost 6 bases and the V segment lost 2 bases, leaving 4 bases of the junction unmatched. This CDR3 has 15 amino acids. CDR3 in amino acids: CASSLSLAGVNEQFF. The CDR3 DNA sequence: TGTGCCAGCAGTTTATCCCTAGCGGGGGTCAATGAGCAGTTCTTC.

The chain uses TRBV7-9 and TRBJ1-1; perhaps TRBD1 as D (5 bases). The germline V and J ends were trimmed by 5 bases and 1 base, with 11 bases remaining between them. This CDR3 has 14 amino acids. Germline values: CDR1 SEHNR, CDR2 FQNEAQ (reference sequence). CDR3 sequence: CASSPKQENTEAFF. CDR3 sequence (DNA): TGTGCCAGCAGCCCGAAACAGGAGAACACTGAAGCTTTCTTT.

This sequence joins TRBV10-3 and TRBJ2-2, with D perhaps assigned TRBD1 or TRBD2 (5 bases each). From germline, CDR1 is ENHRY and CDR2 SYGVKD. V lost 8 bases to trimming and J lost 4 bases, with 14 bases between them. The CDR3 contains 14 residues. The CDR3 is CAIGTETSTGELFF. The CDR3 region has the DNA TGTGCCATCGGGACCGAAACGAGCACCGGGGAGCTGTTTTTT.

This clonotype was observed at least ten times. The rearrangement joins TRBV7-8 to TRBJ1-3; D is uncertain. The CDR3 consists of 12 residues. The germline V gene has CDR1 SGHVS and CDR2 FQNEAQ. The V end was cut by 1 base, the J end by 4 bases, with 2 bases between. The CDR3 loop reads CASSLVGNTIYF. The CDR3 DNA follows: TGTGCCAGCAGCTTAGTGGGAAACACCATATATTTT.

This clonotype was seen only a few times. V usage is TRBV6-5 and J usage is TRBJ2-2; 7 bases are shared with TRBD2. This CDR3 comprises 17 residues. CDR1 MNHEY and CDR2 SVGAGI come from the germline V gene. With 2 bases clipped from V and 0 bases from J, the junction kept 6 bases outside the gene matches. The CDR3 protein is CASSYGGGSANTGELFF. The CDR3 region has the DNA TGTGCCAGCAGTTACGGGGGGGGGAGCGCGAACACCGGGGAGCTGTTTTTT.

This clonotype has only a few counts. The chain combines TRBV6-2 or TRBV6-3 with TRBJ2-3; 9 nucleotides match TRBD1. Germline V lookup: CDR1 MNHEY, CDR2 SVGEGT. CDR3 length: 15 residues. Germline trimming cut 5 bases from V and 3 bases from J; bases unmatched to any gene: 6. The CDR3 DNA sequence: TGTGCCAGCAGTGAGGACAGGGGTCATACAGATACGCAGTATTTT. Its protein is CASSEDRGHTDTQYF.

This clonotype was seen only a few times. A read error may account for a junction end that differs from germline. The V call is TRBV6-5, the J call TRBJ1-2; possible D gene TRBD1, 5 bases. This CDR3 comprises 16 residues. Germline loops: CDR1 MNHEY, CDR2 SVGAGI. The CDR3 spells CASSYSEGAVTYGYTF. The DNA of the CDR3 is TGTGCCAGCAGCTACTCGGAAGGGGCAGTAACCTATGGCTACACCTTC.

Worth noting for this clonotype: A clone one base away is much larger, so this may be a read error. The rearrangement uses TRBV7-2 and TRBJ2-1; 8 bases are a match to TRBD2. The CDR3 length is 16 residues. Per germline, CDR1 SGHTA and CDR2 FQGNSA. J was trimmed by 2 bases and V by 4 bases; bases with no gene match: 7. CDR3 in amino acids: CASSSPRLATYNEQFF. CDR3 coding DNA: TGTGCCAGCAGCTCCCCCAGACTAGCGACCTACAATGAGCAGTTCTTC.

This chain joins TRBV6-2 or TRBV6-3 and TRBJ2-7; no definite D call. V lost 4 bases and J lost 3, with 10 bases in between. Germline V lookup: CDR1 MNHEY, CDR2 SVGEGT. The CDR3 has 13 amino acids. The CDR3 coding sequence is TGTGCCAGCAGTTCGGACGGATACTACGAGCAGTACGTC. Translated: CASSSDGYYEQYV.

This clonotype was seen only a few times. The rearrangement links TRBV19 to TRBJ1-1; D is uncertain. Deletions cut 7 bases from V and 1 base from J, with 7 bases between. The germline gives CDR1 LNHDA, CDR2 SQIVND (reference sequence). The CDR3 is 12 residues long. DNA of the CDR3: TGTGCCAGTAATTTTCCGAACACTGAAGCTTTCTTT. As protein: CASNFPNTEAFF.